This T cell receptor beta chain was obtained from a study of spatial heterogeneity in lung cancer. This CDR3 is built from 14 residues. CDR1 is SEHNR, CDR2 FQNEAQ, per germline (reference sequence). The V and J ends lost 8 bases and 3 bases respectively, with 16 bases between them. Study outcomes and limitations: Tracking of tumor mutation counts was seen in expanded intratumoral alpha and beta TCR counts.

MiXCR was run by TCRdb on the 5' RACE reads, yielding one entry per CDR3 protein. The sample carries over 10,000 distinct CDR3 sequences, about 5% recorded once. The sample's time point: sample taken at primary tumor resection. This clonotype was observed many times. Its specificity is not known. The gene calls are TRBV7-9 and TRBJ1-1; D is perhaps TRBD1 (5 bases). The material was lung tumor tissue, obtained at surgery. The clonotype was recovered from a male donor with early-stage non-small cell lung cancer. The CDR3 loop reads CASHMGVPDTEAFF. The CDR3 region has the DNA TGTGCCAGCCATATGGGGGTCCCTGACACTGAAGCTTTCTTT.